This T cell receptor beta chain was found in a study of blood T cell repertoires in COVID-19 (dated by TCRdb to the early 2020s). Regarding the complete study: The collaborator samples originated in the United States, Italy and Spain and spanned the acute and convalescent phases of COVID-19. Where HLA class I and class II types were available, the types were taken from metadata supplied by the sample provider, not from assay-based typing. The dataset comprised deeply sampled blood TCRbeta repertoires from subjects exposed to, actively infected with, or recovered from COVID-19. The samples were drawn from two sources: the first 160 participants of the ongoing ImmuneRACE study, and 1,254 subjects contributed by 6 global collaborators. The prospective study material was composed of cDNA or gDNA derived from T cells, B-cell-depleted T cells, or PBMCs. The sample metadata nearly always contained a de-identified subject ID, COVID-19 status, age in years and sex. The repertoires were made available in a free public database intended to serve as a resource for research on the immune response to SARS-CoV-2. On the study overall, not on this receptor specifically: Clinical and demographic metadata were provided uncurated, with the amount varying by source and participant.

Another Seattle source contributed samples from volunteer blood donors who had recovered from COVID-19. Whole blood was collected in K2EDTA tubes by collaborating institutions according to the institutions' own protocols. For TCRbeta analysis, collaborators shipped samples as frozen whole blood, isolated PBMCs, or DNA extracted from either of those sample types. Remarks on this clone: The antigen it recognizes is unknown. Base quality data are lacking; no much larger clone is found one base away.

TCRbeta CDR3 regions were amplified from genomic DNA using the immunoSEQ Assay, a bias-controlled multiplex PCR. The original pipeline was this. The number of nucleated cells in each sample was estimated by amplification of reference gene primers within the assay. To quantify the absolute abundance of each unique TCRbeta CDR3 rearrangement, sequence reads were collapsed and filtered. For each sample, productive Simpson clonality was calculated as the square root of Simpson's diversity index over productive rearrangements. This is the immuneACCESS table as TCRdb keeps it, with only in-frame sequences that have V and J called. A part of the clones is gone; compared with another copy, unresolved V genes explain less than half, and the rest is unexplained. From that table come the V and J calls and clone size; the DNA was used to work out D and trimming. The sample yields 150,000 to 200,000 clones; 70% to 90% were counted once. The ten largest clones capture about 1.2% of the sample.

The CDR3 has 17 amino acids, counting the end cysteine and phenylalanine. CDR3 DNA only is kept here, 51 bases in frame from base 1. V drops 3 bases and J drops 6 bases, leaving 20 bases in between. Sequences SGHAT (CDR1) and FQNNGV (CDR2) are obtained from the germline V gene. This clonotype was sampled from a man aged 55 to 70 who had recovered from COVID-19. The V gene is TRBV11-2 and the J gene is TRBJ2-2; TRBD1 is a weak D gene call, 7 bases matching. Sequences were obtained from peripheral blood. CDR3 region: CASSLQGGGVGPGELFF. The DNA sequence is as follows: TGTGCCAGCAGCTTGCAGGGGGGAGGCGTAGGGCCCGGGGAGCTGTTTTTT.